The 22 T cell receptor beta chains below come from one sample, sequenced in a study of blood T cell repertoires in COVID-19 (dated by TCRdb to 2020 to 2022). Libraries were made using the immunoSEQ multiplex PCR assay. TCRdb's version of the immuneACCESS table is confined to in-frame rearrangements and falls short of the full clone set. An unresolved V gene accounts for under half of the shortfall where checked; the remainder is of unknown origin. This sample holds roughly 330,000 clones; around 90% were observed only once. About 6% of the sample is taken by the ten largest. The sequenced sample consisted of PBMCs or T cells enriched from blood (not recorded which). These receptors all come from a woman aged 25-40 years who had recovered from COVID-19.

This chain links TRBV29-1 with TRBJ1-5; D remains ambiguous. The V end lost 4 bases, the J end lost 0 bases, and 7 bases lay between the germline ends. CDR3 length: 13 residues. The germline gives CDR1 SQVTM, CDR2 ANQGSEA. The chain's CDR3 is CSVARNSNQPQHF. DNA for the CDR3: TGCAGCGTTGCTAGAAATAGCAATCAGCCCCAGCATTTT.

The chain has TRBV6-1 and TRBJ2-7, with D possibly being TRBD1 (7 bases). The germline V gene encodes CDR1 MNHNS and CDR2 SASEGT. CDR3 length equals 15 residues. Trimming removed 1 base from V and 2 bases from J, with 12 bases in between. CDR3 nucleotide sequence: TGTGCCAGCAGTGAAGTGGCGGGACAGCCCTACGAGCAGTACTTC. It specifies CASSEVAGQPYEQYF.

The chain carries TRBV5-1 and TRBJ1-2; 9 bases map to TRBD1. CDR1 SGHRS and CDR2 YFSETQ come from the germline V gene. V was pared by 4 bases and J by 4 bases, with 8 bases of the junction left unmatched. The length of the CDR3 is 15 residues. DNA for the CDR3: TGCGCCAGCAGCGCCACCGGGACAGGGCCCTATGGCTACACCTTC. It specifies CASSATGTGPYGYTF.

The J gene is TRBJ2-7, the V gene TRBV5-1; a weak D match, TRBD2 (6 bases). This CDR3 is 14 amino acids long. Trimming cost V 4 bases and J 2 bases, with 13 bases left between them. Per germline, CDR1 SGHRS and CDR2 YFSETQ. The CDR3 region is CASSHAGRTYEQYF. The CDR3 region has the DNA TGCGCCAGCAGCCACGCGGGGCGTACCTACGAGCAGTACTTC.

The gene calls are TRBV25-1 and TRBJ2-3, with 10 positions matching TRBD2. This CDR3 has 15 amino acids. With 2 bases clipped from V and 12 bases from J, the junction kept 11 bases outside the gene matches. Germline CDR1 and CDR2: MGHDK and SYGVNS. CDR3 bases: TGTGCCAGCAGTGAAGGTGGGCTAGCGGGGGCCCCCCAGTATTTT. Its protein product is CASSEGGLAGAPQYF.

V gene TRBV9 combines with J gene TRBJ2-5, with 10 nucleotides matching TRBD1. Trimming cost V 4 bases and J 2 bases; bases outside gene matches: 8. CDR1 SGDLS and CDR2 YYNGEE come from the germline V gene. The CDR3 runs to 16 residues. CDR3 coding DNA: TGTGCCAGCAGCTCACACCCGGGACAGGGGCAAGAGACCCAGTACTTC. The encoded protein is CASSSHPGQGQETQYF.

The chain is built from TRBV10-3 and TRBJ2-7, with 10 bases lining up with TRBD1. Per germline, CDR1 ENHRY and CDR2 SYGVKD. This CDR3 has 14 residues. V dropped 6 bases and J dropped 5; count of bases not matched to a gene: 7. This CDR3 is CAISQGTGEDEQYF. The CDR3 DNA reads TGTGCCATCAGCCAGGGGACAGGGGAGGACGAGCAGTACTTC.

This sequence joins TRBV5-4 and TRBJ2-7; D not resolved. The V and J ends lost 4 bases and 1 base respectively, with 9 bases between them. The CDR3 spans 13 residues. Germline CDR1 reads SGHNT; CDR2 reads YYREEE (reference sequence). CDR3 nucleotide sequence: TGTGCCAGCAGCATACAGTCATCCTACGAGCAGTACTTC. Translated: CASSIQSSYEQYF. The full variable domain, rest sourced from reference TRBV5-4 and TRBJ2-7, is ETGVTQSPTHLIKTRGQQVTLRCSSQSGHNTVSWYQQALGQGPQFIFQYYREEENGRGNFPPRFSGLQFPNYSSELNVNALELDDSALYLCASSIQSSYEQYFGPGTRLTVT.

The chain's CDR3 is CASSLDRDAGELFF. The DNA of the CDR3 is TGTGCCAGCAGCTTAGACAGGGACGCCGGGGAGCTGTTTTTT. The chain is built from TRBV7-3 and TRBJ2-2; TRBD1 agrees at 7 bases. This CDR3 spans 14 amino acids. V was clipped by 2 bases and J by 6 bases; unmatched bases: 3. Per the germline V gene, CDR1 is SGHTA and CDR2 is FQGTGA. Full variable domain (rest looked up from reference TRBV7-3 and TRBJ2-2): GAGVSQTPSNKVTEKGKYVELRCDPISGHTALYWYRQSLGQGPEFLIYFQGTGAADDSGLPNDRFFAVRPEGSVSTLKIQRTERGDSAVYLCASSLDRDAGELFFGEGSRLTVL.

CDR3 loop: CASSLSGGARTGELFF. CDR3 bases: TGTGCCAGCAGCCTCAGCGGGGGGGCCCGGACCGGGGAGCTGTTTTTT. The genes are TRBV4-2 and TRBJ2-2; 10 bases line up with TRBD2. V was clipped by 4 bases and J by 5 bases; unmatched bases: 7. The CDR3 has 16 amino acids. The germline V gene has CDR1 LGHNA and CDR2 YNFKEQ.

CDR3 loop: CASSSNLDGYTF. CDR3 in DNA: TGTGCCAGCAGCAGTAATCTCGATGGCTACACCTTC. This chain connects TRBV2 to TRBJ1-2; D gene uncertain. Germline CDR1 reads SNHLY; CDR2 reads FYNNEI. The CDR3 loop spans 12 amino acids. Trimming shortened V by 6 bases and J by 6 bases, and 11 bases separated the two germline ends.

This chain joins TRBV13 and TRBJ2-7; no definite D call. This CDR3 has 12 residues. In germline, CDR1 is PRHDT, CDR2 FYEKMQ (reference sequence). The V end was cut by 2 bases, the J end by 5 bases, with 7 bases between. The CDR3 DNA is TGTGCCAGCAGCTTATCCCTCCACGAGCAGTACTTC. This sequence encodes CASSLSLHEQYF.

This clone was counted a single time. This chain uses TRBV19 with TRBJ1-2; the match to TRBD1 covers 7 bases. Losses at the gene ends were 5 bases for V and 9 bases for J; bases not matched to a gene: 15. This CDR3 is built from 15 residues. The germline V gene encodes CDR1 LNHDA and CDR2 SQIVND (reference sequence). CDR3 nucleotide sequence: TGTGCCAGTAGTGTAACATACAGGGGCCCTATGAGCTACACCTTC. Translating it yields CASSVTYRGPMSYTF.

V gene TRBV27 combines with J gene TRBJ1-1; a weak D match, TRBD1 (6 bases). Germline V lookup: CDR1 MNHEY, CDR2 SMNVEV (reference sequence). The CDR3 has 13 amino acids. Deletions cut 6 bases from V and 5 bases from J, with 13 bases between. As DNA, the CDR3 is TGTGCCAGCAGCCCAGGGAGGGGGACTGAAGCTTTCTTT. Protein product: CASSPGRGTEAFF.

The chain combines TRBV7-9 with TRBJ2-5, with TRBD2 identical over 7 bases. V dropped 1 base and J dropped 0; count of bases not matched to a gene: 11. Germline CDR1 is SEHNR and CDR2 is FQNEAQ (reference sequence). The CDR3 has 18 residues. CDR3 DNA sequence: TGTGCCAGCAGCTTAGGAAGCGGGGCTAGCCCGTACCAAGAGACCCAGTACTTC. It encodes CASSLGSGASPYQETQYF.

This clone has just a few counts. The chain carries TRBV6-1 and TRBJ2-7, with D perhaps TRBD2 (5 bases). V dropped 3 bases and J dropped 1 base, with 10 bases sitting between them. The CDR3 is made up of 14 amino acids. The germline CDR1 and CDR2 sequences are MNHNS and SASEGT. The CDR3 reads CASSDLGLSYEQYF. DNA for the CDR3: TGTGCCAGCAGTGATTTAGGACTTTCCTACGAGCAGTACTTC.

V usage is TRBV7-2 and J usage is TRBJ1-1, with a tentative D call TRBD1 (5 bases). The V gene lost 6 bases and the J gene lost 1 base, with 12 bases spanning the gap. Germline assignment: CDR1 SGHTA and CDR2 FQGNSA. The CDR3 loop spans 14 amino acids. The CDR3 reads CASRKSQGNTEAFF. The CDR3 bases are TGTGCCAGCAGAAAAAGCCAGGGGAACACTGAAGCTTTCTTT.

This clone was found once. The genes are TRBV15 and TRBJ1-6; possibly TRBD1 for D (5 bases). The CDR3 length is 14 residues. The V gene's germline CDR1 is LNHNV and CDR2 YYDKDF (reference sequence). The germline V and J ends were trimmed by 3 bases and 7 bases, with 10 bases remaining between them. CDR3 protein: CATSREGKNSPLHF. The CDR3 DNA reads as TGTGCCACCAGCAGGGAGGGGAAGAATTCACCCCTCCACTTT.

The V gene is TRBV30, the J gene TRBJ1-5, with D unresolved. The germline V gene has CDR1 GTSNPN and CDR2 SVGIG (reference sequence). The CDR3 length is 14 residues. Trimming cost V 2 bases and J 2 bases, with 10 bases left between them. The CDR3: CAWSNGVGNQPQHF. CDR3 nucleotides: TGTGCCTGGAGTAACGGGGTAGGCAATCAGCCCCAGCATTTT. The full variable domain, with the rest looked up from reference TRBV30 and TRBJ1-5, is SQTIHQWPATLVQPVGSPLSLECTVEGTSNPNLYWYRQAAGRGLQLLFYSVGIGQISSEVPQNLSASRPQDRQFILSSKKLLLSDSGFYLCAWSNGVGNQPQHFGDGTRLSIL.

The genes are TRBV11-3 and TRBJ1-1; D gene uncertain. V was shortened by 2 bases and J by 0 bases, with 4 bases between the two germline ends. CDR1 and CDR2 (germline): SGHNT, YENEEA. This CDR3 is built from 13 residues. CDR3: CASSLNLNTEAFF. CDR3 sequence (DNA): TGTGCCAGCAGCTTAAACTTGAACACTGAAGCTTTCTTT.

The rearrangement joins TRBV3-1 (or the pseudogene TRBV3-2) to TRBJ2-7; 11 bases line up with TRBD2. The germline V gene encodes CDR1 LGHDT and CDR2 YNNKEL (reference sequence). The trim removed 3 bases at V and 5 bases at J, leaving 9 bases unmatched. The CDR3 loop spans 16 amino acids. The CDR3 here is CASSQISSGGADEQYF. As DNA, the CDR3 is TGTGCCAGCAGCCAGATTAGTAGCGGGGGGGCCGACGAGCAGTACTTC.

The chain couples TRBV10-2 to TRBJ1-6; 9 nucleotides match TRBD1. V lost 6 bases and J lost 0; bases outside the gene matches: 6. This CDR3 has 17 residues. CDR1 is WSHSY and CDR2 is SAAADI in the germline V gene. CDR3 nucleotides: TGCGCCAGCAGCCCCGGACAGGGGAGCTCCTATAATTCACCCCTCCACTTT. It is translated as CASSPGQGSSYNSPLHF.